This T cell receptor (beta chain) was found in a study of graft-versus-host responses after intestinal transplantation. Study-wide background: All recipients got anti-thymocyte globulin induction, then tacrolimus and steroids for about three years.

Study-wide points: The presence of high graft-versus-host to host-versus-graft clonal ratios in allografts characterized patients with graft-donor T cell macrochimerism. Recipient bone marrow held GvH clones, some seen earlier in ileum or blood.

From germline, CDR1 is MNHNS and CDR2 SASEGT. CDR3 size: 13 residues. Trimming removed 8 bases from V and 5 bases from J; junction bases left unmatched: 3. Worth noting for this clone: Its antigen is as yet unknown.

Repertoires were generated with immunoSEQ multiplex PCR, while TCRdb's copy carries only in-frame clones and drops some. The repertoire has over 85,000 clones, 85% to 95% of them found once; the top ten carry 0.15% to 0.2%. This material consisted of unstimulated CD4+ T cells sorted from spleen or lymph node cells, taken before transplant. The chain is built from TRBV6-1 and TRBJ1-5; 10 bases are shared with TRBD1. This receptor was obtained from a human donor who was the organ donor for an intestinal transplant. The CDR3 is CASRDRGDQPQHF. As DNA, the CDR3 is TGTGCCAGCCGGGACAGGGGAGATCAGCCCCAGCATTTT.